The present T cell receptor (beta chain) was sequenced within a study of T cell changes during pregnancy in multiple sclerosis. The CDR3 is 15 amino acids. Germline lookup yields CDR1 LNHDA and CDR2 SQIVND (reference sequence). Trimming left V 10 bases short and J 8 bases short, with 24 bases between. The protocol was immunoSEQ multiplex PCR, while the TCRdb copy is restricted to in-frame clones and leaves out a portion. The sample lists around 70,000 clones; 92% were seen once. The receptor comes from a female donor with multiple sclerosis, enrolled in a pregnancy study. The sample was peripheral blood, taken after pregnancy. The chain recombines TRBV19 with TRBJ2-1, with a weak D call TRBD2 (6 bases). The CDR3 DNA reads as TGTGCCACCGTATATGCTGGCGCGGGATCCGATGAGCAGTTCTTC. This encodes CATVYAGAGSDEQFF.